This TCR beta chain was captured in a study of blood T cells in healthy people across ages. Findings of the study overall: Possibly confounding the expanded clonotype changes was the fact that donor CMV status was unknown. Long-lived donors carried more naive CD4+ cells and greater diversity than aged donors.

A second about 6 to 11 cycle PCR used barcoded and J-beta primers. TCRdb re-analysed the 5' RACE reads in MiXCR, keeping a single row per CDR3 protein. The repertoire has around 1.5 million distinct CDR3 sequences, approximately 40% of them found once; the top ten carry 7.9%. On this clonotype itself: Its antigen is unknown.

This clonotype originated in a woman younger than 30 in good health. The material sequenced was blood.

CDR3 sequence reads: CASSLDPPETTTDTQYF. CDR3 DNA: TGCGCCAGCAGCTTGGACCCTCCCGAGACCACCACAGATACGCAGTATTTT. V and J are TRBV5-1 and TRBJ2-3; D ambiguous. CDR3 length equals 17 residues. Trimming left V 0 bases short and J 2 bases short, with 16 bases between. Germline lookup yields CDR1 SGHRS and CDR2 YFSETQ.